Following are 5 T cell receptor beta chains from one sample sequenced in a study of T cell responses to AZD1222 COVID-19 vaccine. Generated by immunoSEQ multiplex PCR, the TCRdb table keeps only in-frame clones and is missing some. The table lists about 100,000 clones, about 89% of them singletons. Material: peripheral blood, obtained on day 0 of MenACWY control vaccination. These TCRs come from an adult in good health.

V gene TRBV6-1 combines with J gene TRBJ1-1; the D gene is possibly TRBD1 (6 bases). Germline values: CDR1 MNHNS, CDR2 SASEGT. Between the trimmed V and J ends, which lost 0 bases and 4 bases, there was a span of 6 bases. CDR3 length: 13 amino acids. The CDR3 reads CASSEARGTEAFF. The CDR3 DNA reads TGTGCCAGCAGTGAAGCCAGGGGCACTGAAGCTTTCTTT.

In its sample, this clone was seen a few times. V usage is TRBV2 and J usage is TRBJ1-5; D is perhaps TRBD1 (6 bases). Trimming removed 4 bases at V and 4 bases at J, with 11 bases between. This CDR3 comprises 14 residues. From germline, CDR1 is SNHLY and CDR2 FYNNEI. Here the CDR3 reads CASSVTGPNQPQHF. In DNA form, the CDR3 reads TGTGCCAGCAGTGTGACAGGCCCAAATCAGCCCCAGCATTTT.

The chain links TRBV3-1 (or the pseudogene TRBV3-2) to TRBJ2-1; maybe TRBD1 (6 bases). From germline, CDR1 is LGHDT and CDR2 YNNKEL (reference sequence). The CDR3 sequence is 14 residues long. With 2 bases removed from V and 9 bases from J, the gap between germline ends came to 14 bases. The CDR3 loop reads CASSQLRGRGEQFF. The CDR3 nucleotides are TGTGCCAGCAGCCAACTCAGGGGAAGGGGTGAGCAGTTCTTC.

The rearrangement links TRBV14 to TRBJ1-2; TRBD1 might be the D (5 bases). The CDR3 spans 15 residues. Trimming removed 0 bases from V and 7 bases from J, with 15 bases in between. Germline loops: CDR1 SGHDN, CDR2 FVKESK. The CDR3 region is CASSQDFSRVVGYTF. In DNA form, the CDR3 reads TGTGCCAGCAGCCAAGATTTCTCCAGGGTCGTTGGCTACACCTTC.

This chain joins TRBV28 and TRBJ1-2; weak D call: TRBD1 (6 bases). Trimming removed 3 bases from V and 6 bases from J, with 23 bases in between. Germline CDR1 reads MDHEN; CDR2 reads SYDVKM. The length of the CDR3 is 17 residues. CDR3 region: CASSLAGALLGIHGYTF. The CDR3 DNA follows: TGTGCCAGCAGTTTGGCAGGGGCTTTACTTGGTATCCATGGCTACACCTTC.